This T cell receptor beta chain was retrieved from a study of blood T cell repertoires in COVID-19. About the research overall: The United States, Italy and Spain supplied acute and convalescent COVID-19 samples. From T cells, B-cell-depleted T cells, or PBMCs came the material, which was cDNA or gDNA.

Sequencing was performed with immunoSEQ multiplex PCR; in TCRdb, only in-frame clones are kept and a portion is missing. The sample holds 270,000 or so clones, 86% seen once. The CDR3 totals 18 residues. The chain carries TRBV21-1 and TRBJ2-5; the D call in the table, TRBD2, was not verified against the DNA. TRBV21-1 is an annotated pseudogene. Sequenced material: peripheral blood. The sequence came from a woman between 25 and 40 years old with active or convalescent COVID-19. As DNA, the CDR3 is TGTGCCAGCAGCAAAGCGCAGTCCCGGACTAGCGAACAAGAGACCCAGTACTTC. This codes for CASSKAQSRTSEQETQYF.